This T cell receptor beta chain was identified during a study of early T cells in non-severe SARS-CoV-2 infection. The CDR3 sequence is 15 residues long. CDR1 is LGHDT and CDR2 is YNNKEL in the germline V gene (reference sequence). Trimming removed 3 bases from V and 0 bases from J, with 9 bases in between. Only a few counts were recorded for this clonotype. TCRdb re-called the 5' RACE reads through MiXCR, storing one row per CDR3 protein. The profile shows 70,000 or so distinct CDR3 sequences, 9.5% to 13% of them singletons. The TCR sequence derives from an adult who was a healthcare worker with PCR-confirmed SARS-CoV-2 infection or an uninfected control (not recorded which). The chain recombines TRBV3-1 with TRBJ2-1; D remains unclear. Source material: whole blood. The CDR3 DNA reads TGTGCCAGCAGCCATAGCCCACTCTCCTACAATGAGCAGTTCTTC. This translates into CASSHSPLSYNEQFF.